This T cell receptor (beta chain) was sequenced for a study of cytomegalovirus exposure and HLA in healthy donors. Findings of the study overall: A previous analysis found most TCR beta V segments productive roughly 87% or roughly 30% of the time.

60 Vbeta and 13 Jbeta primers were used in PCR. TCRdb keeps only in-frame clones here, not all; method: immunoSEQ multiplex PCR. This table holds some 76,000 clones, approximately 84% found once. A remark on this clone: Antigen unknown.

The V gene lost 5 bases and the J gene lost 2 bases, with 13 bases spanning the gap. Germline V gives CDR1 SGHDT, CDR2 YYEEEE. This CDR3 is built from 14 residues. The sample was PBMCs. This chain connects TRBV5-6 to TRBJ2-5, with D tentatively TRBD2 (6 bases). This clonotype was obtained from a woman aged 45-60 years in good health and CMV-seronegative. The CDR3 DNA is TGTGCCAGCAGGCGACTAGGAGGGCAAGAGACCCAGTACTTC. It is translated as CASRRLGGQETQYF. Using reference TRBV5-6 and TRBJ2-5 for the parts outside the CDR3, the full variable domain is DAGVTQSPTHLIKTRGQQVTLRCSPKSGHDTVSWYQQALGQGPQFIFQYYEEEERQRGNFPDRFSGHQFPNYSSELNVNALLLGDSALYLCASRRLGGQETQYFGPGTRLLVL.